The following is a T cell receptor beta chain sequence with its context. The antigen remains undetermined. An equimolar mix of two oligonucleotides served as the beta constant-region primer for TRBC1 and TRBC2. The ligated cDNA underwent four PCR rounds using SP2 and nested alpha and beta constant-region primers. TCRdb passed the UMI-ligation and nested PCR reads through MiXCR, listing each CDR3 protein once. This sample yields roughly 150,000 distinct CDR3 sequences, of which 15% to 25% are seen a single time; about 0.63% belongs to the top ten. This sample is part of a study of naive and memory T cell subsets. Study-wide results and caveats: Naive repertoires, especially CD8, held a few larger clonotypes, possibly memory cells re-expressing CD45RA.

Deletions cut 1 base from V and 4 bases from J, with 10 bases between. CDR3 size: 13 residues. Germline values: CDR1 SQVTM, CDR2 ANQGSEA. What was sequenced was naive CD8+ T cells from blood. The source of this sequence is a human donor in good health. The chain links TRBV29-1 to TRBJ1-2; D gene unclear. This chain's CDR3 is CSVEGLGFYGYTF. In nucleotides, the CDR3 is TGCAGCGTTGAAGGTCTAGGGTTCTATGGCTACACCTTC. The variable domain in full, with the rest retrieved from reference TRBV29-1 and TRBJ1-2, is SAVISQKPSRDICQRGTSLTIQCQVDSQVTMMFWYRQQPGQSLTLIATANQGSEATYESGFVIDKFPISRPNLTFSTLTVSNMSPEDSSIYLCSVEGLGFYGYTFGSGTRLTVV.